Below, 30 T cell receptor beta chains from the same sample are listed, as sequenced in a study of blood T cells in healthy people across ages. Combining a sample-barcoded 5' primer with a J-beta primer mix, a second PCR ran for roughly 7 to 11 cycles. TCRdb ran MiXCR on the 5' RACE reads and lists one entry per CDR3 protein. Among approximately 1.5 million distinct CDR3 sequences, 42% were seen once, and the ten largest hold about 3.8%. Sequencing used blood. The source is a woman under 30 in good health.

This clonotype appeared a few times. The genes are TRBV5-5 and TRBJ1-1, with D unclear. Germline CDR1 SGHKS, CDR2 YYEKEE (reference sequence). The CDR3 is 16 residues long. The germline V and J ends were trimmed by 4 bases and 6 bases, with 22 bases remaining between them. CDR3 sequence: CASSPAASLSIAEAFF. CDR3 DNA: TGTGCCAGCAGCCCGGCGGCGTCCCTCTCCATAGCTGAAGCTTTCTTT.

The chain links TRBV5-6 to TRBJ1-1; 7 bases align to TRBD1. From germline, CDR1 is SGHDT and CDR2 YYEEEE. The V segment lost 6 bases and the J segment 0 bases; nucleotides outside the gene matches: 11. This CDR3 spans 16 amino acids. The CDR3 coding sequence is TGTGCCAGCACCCCATGGAGGGGACAGCTGAACACTGAAGCTTTCTTT. It translates to CASTPWRGQLNTEAFF.

This chain joins TRBV19 and TRBJ1-1; D gene uncertain. Germline CDR1 reads LNHDA; CDR2 reads SQIVND (reference sequence). CDR3 size: 11 residues. The ends were cut back, 9 bases at V and 1 base at J, with 6 bases in the middle. This CDR3 reads CASLQNTEAFF. In nucleotides, the CDR3 is TGTGCCAGCCTACAGAACACTGAAGCTTTCTTT. Drawing the rest from reference TRBV19 and TRBJ1-1, the complete variable domain is DGGITQSPKYLFRKEGQNVTLSCEQNLNHDAMYWYRQDPGQGLRLIYYSQIVNDFQKGDIAEGYSVSREKKESFPLTVTSAQKNPTAFYLCASLQNTEAFFGQGTRLTVV.

In this sample, this clonotype turned up a few times. The V and J genes are TRBV12-3 or TRBV12-4 and TRBJ1-1; 8 bases fit TRBD1. The CDR3 loop spans 17 amino acids. Germline trimming cut 6 bases from V and 0 bases from J; bases unmatched to any gene: 12. CDR3 loop: CASSPDRGRPMNTEAFF. CDR3 nucleotide sequence: TGTGCCAGCAGCCCCGACAGGGGTCGGCCCATGAACACTGAAGCTTTCTTT.

The V call is TRBV7-2, the J call TRBJ1-2; D is unclear. The CDR3 length is 15 residues. The V end was cut by 2 bases, the J end by 5 bases, with 15 bases between. Germline V gives CDR1 SGHTA, CDR2 FQGNSA. DNA for the CDR3: TGTGCCAGCAGCTTAACCCTCACGACCTTTTATGGCTACACCTTC. It is translated as CASSLTLTTFYGYTF.

This clonotype was recorded a few times. The CDR3 coding sequence is TGTGCCAGCAGCTTAGCGGAGGCAGGAAAGACTGAAGCTTTCTTT. This gives the protein CASSLAEAGKTEAFF. V usage is TRBV7-9 and J usage is TRBJ1-1; D gene unclear. CDR1 is SEHNR, CDR2 FQNEAQ, per germline (reference sequence). The length of the CDR3 is 15 residues. Trimming stripped 0 bases from V and 5 bases from J, with 13 bases between. The full variable domain, its missing parts supplied by reference TRBV7-9 and TRBJ1-1, is DTGVSQNPRHKITKRGQNVTFRCDPISEHNRLYWYRQTLGQGPEFLTYFQNEAQLEKSRLLSDRFSAERPKGSFSTLEIQRTEQGDSAMYLCASSLAEAGKTEAFFGQGTRLTVV.

This clonotype was seen more than once but under ten times. CDR3 amino acids: CSVESRVDTQYF. Here the CDR3 DNA reads TGCAGCGTTGAATCCAGGGTAGATACGCAGTATTTT. The rearrangement joins TRBV29-1 to TRBJ2-3; possibly TRBD1 for D (5 bases). The germline V gene encodes CDR1 SQVTM and CDR2 ANQGSEA. Trimming cost V 2 bases and J 5 bases, with 8 bases left between them. The CDR3 spans 12 residues.

The chain combines TRBV12-3 or TRBV12-4 with TRBJ2-7; no firm D call. Trimming pared 7 bases from V and 3 bases from J, leaving 10 bases between. This CDR3 comprises 12 residues. The CDR3 region is CASMGLGYEQYF. The CDR3 DNA is TGTGCCAGCATGGGTTTGGGCTACGAGCAGTACTTC.

The CDR3 here is CASSLAGLNQPQHF. The CDR3 region has the DNA TGTGCCAGCAGTTTAGCGGGACTCAATCAGCCCCAGCATTTT. The V call is TRBV12-3 or TRBV12-4, the J call TRBJ1-5; tentative D call: TRBD1 (5 bases). This CDR3 has 14 residues. The V gene lost 0 bases and the J gene lost 3 bases, with 6 bases spanning the gap.

In this sample, this clonotype turned up a few times. The chain employs TRBV27 and TRBJ2-1; no clear D. Germline CDR1 and CDR2: MNHEY and SMNVEV (reference sequence). The CDR3 runs 16 residues. Trimming removed 7 bases from V and 0 bases from J, with 16 bases in between. DNA of the CDR3: TGTGCCAGCACCCGAACTATAGCTAGCTCCTACAATGAGCAGTTCTTC. This sequence encodes CASTRTIASSYNEQFF.

This chain links TRBV11-2 with TRBJ2-1; TRBD2 might be the D (6 bases). The V end was cut by 6 bases, the J end by 5 bases, with 17 bases between. In germline, CDR1 is SGHAT, CDR2 FQNNGV. The CDR3 consists of 15 residues. CDR3 DNA: TGTGCCAGCAGTTTCCTTGGGGGGAGTAACAATGAGCAGTTCTTC. This sequence encodes CASSFLGGSNNEQFF.

This clonotype was recorded a few times. V gene TRBV30 combines with J gene TRBJ2-3; D may correspond to TRBD1 or TRBD2 (6 bases each). The V end was cut by 4 bases, the J end by 0 bases, with 17 bases between. Germline values: CDR1 GTSNPN, CDR2 SVGIG (reference sequence). The CDR3 has 16 amino acids. The CDR3 DNA is TGTGCCTGGACCGCCCAGTGGGGGGCTAGCACAGATACGCAGTATTTT. As protein: CAWTAQWGASTDTQYF.

V and J are TRBV20-1 and TRBJ1-2; D remains unclear. V was shortened by 7 bases and J by 3 bases, with 15 bases between the two germline ends. This CDR3 is 13 amino acids long. CDR1 is DFQATT and CDR2 is SNEGSKA in the germline V gene (reference sequence). The CDR3 sequence: CSVRQPGDYGYTF. Here the CDR3 DNA reads TGCAGTGTCCGCCAACCGGGTGACTATGGCTACACCTTC.

The rearrangement links TRBV4-1 to TRBJ2-5; D remains unclear. Trimming stripped 4 bases from V and 0 bases from J, with 9 bases between. The CDR3 is made up of 14 amino acids. CDR1 is MGHRA and CDR2 is YSYEKL in the germline V gene. The CDR3 DNA reads TGCGCCAGCAGCCTCCAGTGGGACCAAGAGACCCAGTACTTC. Translation: CASSLQWDQETQYF.

The chain couples TRBV7-2 to TRBJ2-1; no reliable D call. V was clipped by 0 bases and J by 6 bases, with 15 bases between them. Germline V gene lookup returns CDR1 SGHTA and CDR2 FQGNSA. The CDR3 covers 16 residues. The CDR3, as DNA: TGTGCCAGCAGCTTAGCAGGTCCCTTACGCTCCAATGAGCAGTTCTTC. It encodes CASSLAGPLRSNEQFF.

The genes are TRBV28 and TRBJ2-7; D perhaps matches TRBD2 (5 bases). CDR1 MDHEN and CDR2 SYDVKM come from the germline V gene. V lost 3 bases, J lost 6 bases, and 18 bases lay in between. This CDR3 comprises 15 residues. The CDR3 loop is CASSFLSGFLSEQYF. DNA of the CDR3: TGTGCCAGCAGTTTTTTGTCGGGGTTCCTAAGCGAGCAGTACTTC.

CDR3 sequence (DNA): TGTGCCAGTAGGGGGGTGAACACCGGGGAGCTGTTTTTT. Its translation: CASRGVNTGELFF. The chain employs TRBV11-2 and TRBJ2-2; the D gene could be TRBD1 or TRBD2 (6 bases each). Germline values: CDR1 SGHAT, CDR2 FQNNGV. Trimming shortened V by 9 bases and J by 1 base, and 9 bases separated the two germline ends. This CDR3 comprises 13 residues.

The chain joins TRBV14 to TRBJ1-5, with D unresolved. With 4 bases removed from V and 3 bases from J, the gap between germline ends came to 13 bases. The CDR3 consists of 15 residues. CDR1 SGHDN and CDR2 FVKESK come from the germline V gene. The DNA for the CDR3 is TGTGCCAGCAGCCGCAGCCGGATAGTCAATCAGCCCCAGCATTTT. Its protein is CASSRSRIVNQPQHF.

This chain connects TRBV18 to TRBJ1-2; D uncertain. CDR1 and CDR2 (germline): KGHSH, LQKENI. V was shortened by 3 bases and J by 1 base, with 9 bases between the two germline ends. This CDR3 is 14 amino acids long. The CDR3 DNA reads as TGTGCCAGCTCACCGACGGAGAATAACTATGGCTACACCTTC. Protein product: CASSPTENNYGYTF.

This clonotype has only a few counts. The chain recombines TRBV9 with TRBJ2-3; 7 bases line up with TRBD2. In germline, CDR1 is SGDLS, CDR2 YYNGEE. Trimming removed 4 bases from V and 1 base from J; junction bases left unmatched: 6. This CDR3 region has 15 residues. For the CDR3, the DNA is TGTGCCAGCAGCATGAGCGGGGCCCGCACAGATACGCAGTATTTT. Translation: CASSMSGARTDTQYF.

The chain carries TRBV25-1 and TRBJ2-5; the D gene could be TRBD1 or TRBD2 (6 bases each). Deletions cut 2 bases from V and 5 bases from J, with 15 bases between. The V gene's germline CDR1 is MGHDK and CDR2 SYGVNS. The CDR3 runs to 15 residues. CDR3 residues: CASSEAGGGSETQYF. Here the CDR3 DNA reads TGTGCCAGCAGTGAAGCCGGAGGGGGTTCTGAGACCCAGTACTTC.

The chain carries TRBV29-1 and TRBJ1-6; perhaps TRBD1 as D (5 bases). This CDR3 has 13 residues. V shed 4 bases and J shed 7 bases, with 11 bases lying between them. Looked up from germline, CDR1 is SQVTM and CDR2 is ANQGSEA. The CDR3 bases are TGCAGCGTTGCAAAGGGGATAAATTCACCCCTCCACTTT. Translating gives CSVAKGINSPLHF.

In its sample, this clonotype was seen a few times. The rearrangement joins TRBV20-1 to TRBJ2-1, with 8 nucleotides matching TRBD2. The CDR3 totals 15 residues. V lost 0 bases to trimming and J lost 4 bases; unmatched junction nucleotides: 5. Germline V CDR1 and CDR2: DFQATT, SNEGSKA (reference sequence). For the CDR3, the DNA is TGCAGTGCTAGAGAGGCGACTAGCGCATACAATGAGCAGTTCTTC. Its protein is CSAREATSAYNEQFF.

On this clonotype itself: This clone may be a read error of a much larger clone one base away. This rearrangement joins TRBV12-3 or TRBV12-4 to TRBJ1-2, with TRBD1 as a possible D gene (5 bases). CDR3 length: 13 amino acids. CDR3 sequence: CTSSPFGGSGYTF. CDR3 nucleotides: TGTACCAGCAGTCCGTTTGGGGGGAGCGGCTACACCTTC.

This clonotype has a handful of counts. The chain joins TRBV10-3 to TRBJ2-5, with D uncertain. Germline V gene sequence: CDR1 ENHRY, CDR2 SYGVKD. CDR3 length: 12 amino acids. Trimming shortened V by 4 bases and J by 4 bases, and 7 bases separated the two germline ends. In DNA form, the CDR3 reads TGTGCCATCAGTGTTTGGGGAGAGACCCAGTACTTC. Its protein is CAISVWGETQYF.

The table lists this clonotype with a few counts. The V gene is TRBV5-1, the J gene TRBJ2-1; TRBD2 agrees at 8 bases. Losses at the gene ends were 3 bases for V and 1 base for J; bases not matched to a gene: 9. Germline-derived CDR1 and CDR2 are SGHRS and YFSETQ. This CDR3 is 17 amino acids long. CDR3 in DNA: TGCGCCAGCAGCTCAAGCGGGGGAGTAGGTTCCTACAATGAGCAGTTCTTC. It specifies CASSSSGGVGSYNEQFF.

Concerning this clonotype: The junction departs from germline at one end; a sequencing error may be responsible. This sequence joins TRBV2 and TRBJ2-1; no clear D. The CDR3 contains 14 residues. Germline CDR1 SNHLY, CDR2 FYNNEI. CDR3 loop: CASSEGFFVDEQIF. The CDR3 DNA is TGTGCCAGCAGTGAAGGCTTCTTTGTCGATGAGCAGATCTTC.

The chain employs TRBV6-5 and TRBJ1-1; 7 bases line up with TRBD1. Germline CDR1 reads MNHEY; CDR2 reads SVGAGI. The CDR3 consists of 14 residues. The J segment lost 3 bases and the V segment lost 3 bases, leaving 4 bases of the junction unmatched. CDR3 loop: CASSYYDRDTEAFF. The CDR3 nucleotides read TGTGCCAGCAGTTATTATGACAGGGACACTGAAGCTTTCTTT.

V gene TRBV29-1 combines with J gene TRBJ2-3, with TRBD2 as a possible D gene (5 bases). The CDR3 consists of 15 residues. Germline lookup yields CDR1 SQVTM and CDR2 ANQGSEA. The ends were cut back, 2 bases at V and 2 bases at J, with 14 bases in the middle. The CDR3 DNA sequence: TGCAGCGTTGAATCCCTAGCCGGATACACAGATACGCAGTATTTT. This sequence encodes CSVESLAGYTDTQYF.

In its sample, this clonotype was seen a few times. The chain carries TRBV6-4 and TRBJ2-3, with a tentative D call TRBD2 (5 bases). This CDR3 spans 14 amino acids. Trimming cost V 3 bases and J 3 bases, with 10 bases left between them. The germline CDR1 and CDR2 sequences are MRHNA and SNTAGT. CDR3 in DNA: TGTGCCAGCAGTGAACGGAGGAGAACAGATACGCAGTATTTT. It codes for CASSERRRTDTQYF.